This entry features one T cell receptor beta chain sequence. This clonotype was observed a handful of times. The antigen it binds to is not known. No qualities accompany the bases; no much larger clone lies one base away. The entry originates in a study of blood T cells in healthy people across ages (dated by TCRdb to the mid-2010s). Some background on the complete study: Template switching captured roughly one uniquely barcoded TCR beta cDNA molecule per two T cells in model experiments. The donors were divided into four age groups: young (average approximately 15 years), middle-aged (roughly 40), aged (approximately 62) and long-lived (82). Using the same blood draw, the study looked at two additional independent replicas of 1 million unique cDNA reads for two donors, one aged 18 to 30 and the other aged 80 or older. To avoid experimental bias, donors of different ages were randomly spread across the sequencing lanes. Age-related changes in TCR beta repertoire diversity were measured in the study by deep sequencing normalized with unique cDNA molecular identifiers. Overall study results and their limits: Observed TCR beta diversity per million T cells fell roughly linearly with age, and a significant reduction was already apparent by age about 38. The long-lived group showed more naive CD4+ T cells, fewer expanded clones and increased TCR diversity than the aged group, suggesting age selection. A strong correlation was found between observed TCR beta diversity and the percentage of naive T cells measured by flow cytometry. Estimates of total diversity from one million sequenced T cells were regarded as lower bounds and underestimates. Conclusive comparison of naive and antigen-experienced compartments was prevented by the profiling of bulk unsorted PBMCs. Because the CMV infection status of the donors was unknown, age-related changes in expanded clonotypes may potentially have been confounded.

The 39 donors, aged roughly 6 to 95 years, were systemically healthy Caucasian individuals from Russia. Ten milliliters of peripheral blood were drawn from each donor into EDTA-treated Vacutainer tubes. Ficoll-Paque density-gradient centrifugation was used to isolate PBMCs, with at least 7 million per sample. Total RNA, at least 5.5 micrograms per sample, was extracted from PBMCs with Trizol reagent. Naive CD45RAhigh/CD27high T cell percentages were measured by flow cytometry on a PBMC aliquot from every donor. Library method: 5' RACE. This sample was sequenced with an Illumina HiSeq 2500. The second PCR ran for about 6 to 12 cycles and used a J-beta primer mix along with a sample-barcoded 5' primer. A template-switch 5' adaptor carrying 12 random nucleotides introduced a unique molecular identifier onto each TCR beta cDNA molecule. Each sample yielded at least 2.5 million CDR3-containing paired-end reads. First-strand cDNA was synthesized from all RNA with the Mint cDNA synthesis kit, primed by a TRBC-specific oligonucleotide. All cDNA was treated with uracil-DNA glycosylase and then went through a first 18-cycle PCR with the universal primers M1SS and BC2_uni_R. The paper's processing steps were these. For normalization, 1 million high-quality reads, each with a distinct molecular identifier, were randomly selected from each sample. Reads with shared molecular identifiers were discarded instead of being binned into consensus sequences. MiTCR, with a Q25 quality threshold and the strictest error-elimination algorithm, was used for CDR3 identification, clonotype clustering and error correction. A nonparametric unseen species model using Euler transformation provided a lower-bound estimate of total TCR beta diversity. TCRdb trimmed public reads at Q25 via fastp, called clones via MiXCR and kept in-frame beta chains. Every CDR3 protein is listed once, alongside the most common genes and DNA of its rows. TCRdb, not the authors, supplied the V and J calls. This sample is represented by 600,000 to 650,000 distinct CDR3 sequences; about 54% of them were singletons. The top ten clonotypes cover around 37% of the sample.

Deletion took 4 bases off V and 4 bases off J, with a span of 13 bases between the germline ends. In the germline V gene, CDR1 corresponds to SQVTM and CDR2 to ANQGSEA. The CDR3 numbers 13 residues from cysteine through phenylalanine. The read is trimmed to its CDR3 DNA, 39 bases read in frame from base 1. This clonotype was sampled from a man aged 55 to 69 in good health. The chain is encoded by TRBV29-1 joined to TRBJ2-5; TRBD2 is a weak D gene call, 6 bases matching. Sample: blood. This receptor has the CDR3 CSVGGDERETQYF. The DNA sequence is TGCAGCGTTGGGGGGGACGAACGAGAGACCCAGTACTTC.